The rows below give T cell receptor beta chains drawn from one sample of a study of cytomegalovirus exposure and HLA in healthy donors. Repertoires were generated with immunoSEQ multiplex PCR, while TCRdb's copy carries only in-frame clones and drops some. There are some 190,000 clones in the sample; less than 80% occur only once, and around 1.5% lies in the top ten. The source material was PBMCs. Source of these receptors: a man in his late teens or twenties in good health and CMV-seronegative. Both conserved end residues are part of each CDR3. The D gene is left open where the match is weak. Clone size is given for some rows only: seen once, a few or many times, or a class if the clone is expanded.

- TRBJ2-5 TRBV5-5 - CASSTLGGSGVGQYF TGTGCCAGCAGCACACTGGGAGGCTCCGGGGTTGGCCAGTACTTC
- TRBJ2-3 TRBV6-1 TRBD2 CASSESSGGAKPHHTQYF TGTGCCAGCAGTGAAAGTAGCGGGGGGGCTAAGCCCCATCATACGCAGTATTTT
few TRBJ2-1 TRBV5-1 TRBD2 CASSSWGGGNEQFF TGCGCCAGCAGCTCCTGGGGGGGTGGTAATGAGCAGTTCTTC
- TRBJ1-1 TRBV6-1 TRBD1 CASNSGQWSTEAFF TGTGCCAGCAACTCGGGACAGTGGTCCACTGAAGCTTTCTTT
- TRBJ1-4 TRBV5-6 TRBD1 CASSDQDRGDEKLFF TGTGCCAGCAGCGACCAGGACAGGGGAGATGAAAAACTGTTTTTT
- TRBJ2-3 TRBV9 TRBD2 CASSVQAGGQADTQYF TGTGCCAGCAGCGTCCAAGCGGGGGGGCAGGCAGATACGCAGTATTTT
- TRBJ1-1 TRBV6-5 - CASSYSGAMNTEAFF TGTGCCAGCAGTTACTCAGGGGCGATGAACACTGAAGCTTTCTTT
- TRBJ1-2 TRBV5-6 - CASSLRGWGYTF TGTGCCAGCAGCCTCCGCGGGTGGGGCTACACCTTC
- TRBJ1-1 TRBV18 - CASSPVGGVAEAFF TGTGCCAGCTCACCCGTAGGCGGGGTGGCTGAAGCTTTCTTT
- TRBJ1-2 TRBV6-1 TRBD1 CASWDRTNYGYTF TGTGCCAGCTGGGACAGGACTAACTATGGCTACACCTTC
- TRBJ2-3 TRBV21-1 - CARETGGGDTQYF TGTGCCAGGGAGACAGGGGGTGGGGATACGCAGTATTTT
- TRBJ2-5 TRBV11-2 TRBD2 CASSLDPGRGQETQYF TGTGCCAGCAGCTTAGATCCGGGGAGGGGCCAAGAGACCCAGTACTTC
- TRBJ2-5 TRBV2 TRBD1 CASRERTGQETQYF TGTGCCAGCAGGGAAAGGACAGGCCAAGAGACCCAGTACTTC
- TRBJ2-1 TRBV29-1 TRBD1 CSVEDGTGVNNEQFF TGCAGCGTTGAAGATGGGACAGGGGTGAATAATGAGCAGTTCTTC
few TRBJ1-6 TRBV28 TRBD1 CASRGEDRLFTPLHF TGTGCCAGCAGGGGGGAGGACAGGCTCTTCACACCCCTCCACTTT
- TRBJ1-2 TRBV28 - CASSYQKGYGYTF TGTGCCAGCAGCTATCAGAAGGGGTATGGCTACACCTTC
- TRBJ2-5 TRBV7-2 TRBD2 CASSPEGLAGETQYF TGTGCCAGCAGCCCAGAGGGACTAGCAGGAGAGACCCAGTACTTC
- TRBJ2-1 TRBV21-1 - CASRETGGPVDEQFF TGTGCCAGCCGGGAAACGGGAGGGCCTGTGGATGAGCAGTTCTTC
few TRBJ1-5 TRBV2 - CASSQDSLNQPQHF TGTGCCAGCAGTCAGGACAGTCTTAATCAGCCCCAGCATTTT
medium-sized TRBJ2-6 TRBV6-4 TRBD1 CASSGQGGANVLTF TGTGCCAGCAGTGGACAGGGGGGGGCCAACGTCCTGACTTTC
- TRBJ2-7 TRBV28 - CASSSGRGDFNPYEQYF TGTGCCAGCTCCTCGGGGAGGGGGGATTTTAATCCCTACGAGCAGTACTTC
- TRBJ2-2 TRBV9 TRBD1 CASSALQGAGELFF TGTGCCAGCAGCGCCCTACAGGGGGCCGGGGAGCTGTTTTTT
- TRBJ2-7 TRBV6-5 TRBD1 CASSTPGTGNHEQYF TGTGCCAGCAGTACCCCCGGGACAGGGAACCACGAGCAGTACTTC
- TRBJ1-2 TRBV2 - CASRRGGDNYGYTF TGTGCCAGCCGTAGGGGAGGAGATAACTATGGCTACACCTTC